The clone carrying this T cell receptor (beta chain) was seen ten or more times. What it binds is unknown. Total RNA (approximately 450 ng) served as template for TCR beta cDNA synthesis primed by a constant-region primer. Slightly modified ARM-PCR with three nested multiplex PCR rounds yielded TCR beta libraries. In the first two PCR rounds, TRBV1-TRBV30 forward primers were paired with a C-beta reverse primer, and each round lasted about 9 cycles. TCRdb fed the multiplex PCR reads into MiXCR, producing one record per CDR3 protein. Of about 350,000 distinct CDR3 sequences listed, roughly 61% were seen once; the top ten hold approximately 5.9%. The study extracted blood RNA from unsorted whole blood and also extracted germline DNA. Approximately 3.7 milliliters of peripheral blood were collected before surgery. The data belong to a study of tumor-infiltrating lymphocytes in primary liver carcinoma. Overall study context: The patients presented with primary liver carcinoma, which was managed through surgical resection. The study included patients who were men and women aged 30 to 69 years. Overall study results and limits: Top-250-clone fractions were significantly higher in tumors than in blood (p = 0.039).

Germline CDR1 MGHRA, CDR2 YSYEKL. The trim removed 7 bases at V and 4 bases at J, leaving 8 bases unmatched. The CDR3 spans 14 residues. Sequenced input: peripheral blood. This TCR was sampled from a middle-aged man with primary liver carcinoma and hepatitis B virus infection. The chain recombines TRBV4-1 with TRBJ2-7; 9 bases are a match to TRBD2. CDR3 sequence: CASTRASGEYEQYF. DNA of the CDR3: TGCGCCAGCACCCGCGCTAGCGGGGAGTACGAGCAGTACTTC.